Sequencing of this T cell receptor beta chain was carried out in a study of cytomegalovirus exposure and HLA in healthy donors (dated by TCRdb to 2016 to 2017). Regarding the research as a whole: In an earlier analysis of 587 of the donors, 250 to 350 Gb of sequence data and approximately 100 million unique TCR beta sequences from some 170 million T cells were reported. Rather than drawing on any new phenotypic data, the later analysis identified candidate immune exposures from TCR beta sequences and the way those sequences occurred across donors. The study was designed to test whether signatures of past pathogen exposure could be identified by cataloging public T cell receptors. Among about 390 genotyped donors of the cohort, an average of roughly 240,000 unique TCR beta nucleotide sequences were sequenced per donor, roughly 18% of them non-productive. Using immunosequencing, the study profiled T cell repertoires from 500 to 800 subjects and related those repertoires to cytomegalovirus serostatus. To study patterns of TCR occurrence, a later analysis re-analyzed previously published TCR beta repertoires from just over 650 donors and added high-resolution HLA genotyping. Besides the first cohort of 500 to 700 subjects, a separate validation cohort made up of roughly 120 different subjects was used. Around 320 gigabases of sequencing data and some 85 million unique TCR sequences were included in an early release covering around 650 HLA-typed donors. Four or five DR-DQ haplotypes were handled as single units for association and clustering because linkage in the cohort was strong. A later genetic analysis took genome-wide SNP genotypes for 398 of the 666 donors and used that subset as a discovery cohort. Donor age, sex, ethnicity and CMV serostatus were compiled together with the repertoire data. The number of donors typed differed by locus, with roughly 629-640 for A, B, C, DRB1 and DQB1, 522 for DQA1, over 600 for DPA1, and 400 to 490 for DPB1. Every discovery cohort repertoire had been produced on one sequencing platform. In an earlier analysis of a few hundred of the donors, high-throughput TCR beta sequencing was used to judge whether each TCR beta V gene segment behaved as functional or pseudogenic. Of the 350 to 400 genotyped donors, about 80% fell in the genetic ancestry cluster associated with self-reported Caucasian donors. Class I and class II HLA loci were covered by the typing at four-digit resolution. To predict cytomegalovirus infection status, the study combined high-throughput TCR immunosequencing, statistical association of individual TCRs with disease status, and machine learning. Here is what the overall study found, with its caveats: Because HLA typing was missing for some donors at each locus, association tests included only the typed subset. In an earlier analysis of about 550 of the donors, most TCR beta V segments were observed in productive rearrangements about 87% or about 30% of the time, broadly matching IMGT annotations. A later genetic analysis associated a missense DCLRE1C variant with V-gene and J-gene trimming of TCR beta chains, and an independent cohort replicated the association. Because counts were too low, 15 or so rarely observed V segments, including chromosome 9 orphons, were excluded from the earlier analysis of several hundred of the donors. In a later analysis, HLA-associated TCR beta chains showed more clonal expansion and lower generation probabilities than non-associated chains that were equally common. Presence/absence analyses assumed roughly uniform sequencing depth across donors, an assumption that may not hold. The authors suggested that the approach could potentially be extended to other disease states and immunological phenotypes. The classifier was reported to diagnose cytomegalovirus status with high specificity and sensitivity in both the original cohort and the validation cohort. Several of the top co-occurrence clusters appeared to be linked to parvovirus B19, influenza, CMV and Epstein-Barr virus, according to a later analysis. When HLA alleles, especially DR and DQ, strongly co-occurred, attributing TCR associations to individual alleles was difficult. This cohort had only TCR beta chains sequenced, and the lack of alpha or paired-chain data limited which features could be detected. A further reported finding was that TCR beta sequences accurately predicted the HLA-A and HLA-B alleles for most subjects in the first cohort. CMV serostatus was the only immune exposure information available for the cohort. A later analysis associated 15,000 or so TCR beta sequences with specific HLA alleles at a false discovery rate of 0.05. According to a later analysis, TCR association rates differed among HLA loci, with DRB1 alleles showing the most associated TCRs and HLA-C alleles showing the fewest. According to a later genetic analysis, donors in an Asian-associated ancestry cluster had fewer N-insertions in productive TCRs than the roughly 670-donor mean. In a later analysis, most CMV-associated TCR beta chains were found to appear HLA-restricted, with HLA associations seemingly driven largely by CMV exposure. Across donors, most TCR sequences were observed very rarely, whereas some public TCRs were present in many individuals. A total of 150 to 200 TCR beta chains were listed by the study as associated with cytomegalovirus. A group of highly shared sequence variants was considered likely to be a technical artifact of the sequencing pipeline. Linkage disequilibrium might explain the correlated functional status among segregating V segments, but an unknown experimental factor could not be excluded. In vitro tests confirmed that a few of the cytomegalovirus-associated TCR beta chains recognize cytomegalovirus antigens.

The cohort comprised more than 550 healthy bone marrow donors. At the time of sampling, every cohort member was nominally healthy, though immune exposures that went unrecorded were likely present. The donor tested CMV seronegative, placing the donor among the 352 seronegative members of the cohort. A peripheral blood sample was provided by each donor, and peripheral blood mononuclear cells were used for TCR beta sequencing. The Qiagen DNeasy Blood Extraction Kit was used to extract genomic DNA from the blood cell samples. Points on this clone: The clone's antigen remains unknown.

Library method: the immunoSEQ multiplex PCR assay. For the multiplex PCR, a mixture combining 60 forward primers for TCR Vbeta segments and 13 reverse primers for TCR Jbeta segments was used. The CDR3 region of rearranged TCR beta genes was amplified from genomic DNA with a multiplex PCR assay. The amplified TCR beta libraries were sequenced on the Illumina HiSeq System as 87-base-pair reads. Regarding the original processing steps: Across the 500 to 750 repertoires, a later analysis counted 80 million or so unique TCR beta chains, around 11 million of which were shared by at least two donors. To remove PCR and sequencing errors, raw reads were error-corrected and collapsed into unique sequences using a nearest-neighbor algorithm that merged closely related sequences. Alignment of CDR3 sequences to IMGT reference sequences was used to assign V, D and J gene segments. Each retained sequence needed at least a six-nucleotide match to both a V gene segment and a J gene segment. A rearrangement was called productive if the CDR3 had no stop codons and remained in frame with V and J, and every other rearrangement was called non-productive. CDR3 was defined according to IMGT convention as the region running from the second conserved V-encoded cysteine to the conserved J-encoded phenylalanine. In an earlier analysis of 587 of the donors, sequences lacking an unambiguous match to a single V gene segment were excluded. An earlier analysis of a few hundred of the donors called V segments functional above 56.7% productive rearrangements and segregating when the between-donor standard deviation exceeded 5%. A statistical classification framework was developed to diagnose cytomegalovirus status using the catalog of TCR beta chain sequences. V and J gene assignment, in a later analysis, came from comparing TCR nucleotide sequences with IMGT/GENE-DB human TR gene sequences. The TCRdist pipeline was used in a later analysis to assign CDR3 sequences and most-parsimonious VDJ recombination scenarios. In a later analysis, each TCR beta chain was defined by its CDR3 amino acid sequence together with its V-gene family, and reads lacking a unique V-gene family were excluded. A later analysis removed 592 highly shared, low-generation-probability nucleotide sequences to deal with suspected cross-contamination and a sequencing artifact. A later analysis calculated a clonal expansion index for each public chain from normalized within-repertoire ranks of inferred template counts. In a later analysis, generation probabilities were computed with a VDJ recombination model fitted to out-of-frame rearrangements, and the resulting probabilities were checked against IGoR. In a later analysis, TCR-TCR, TCR-HLA and TCR-CMV co-occurrence was scored with hypergeometric tests, and a repertoire-size bias correction was applied to TCR pairs. A later analysis estimated false discovery rates by permuting HLA or CMV assignments 20 times. In a later analysis, co-occurring TCRs were grouped with DBSCAN, and TCRdist sequence similarity was added when clustering was performed within HLA-allele-positive subsets. Repertoires with fewer than 30,000 or more than 120,000 public chains, plus five repertoires with anomalous nucleotide sharing, were excluded from co-occurrence clustering. TCRdb re-hosts the immuneACCESS table, in-frame sequences only. Its copies lack some clones; in the studies checked, an unresolved V gene accounts for under half of them, and the cause for the rest is not known. That table is the source of V, J and clone size, and D and trimming were worked out from the DNA. This sample's table contains tens of thousands of clones. Of the sample, around 0.6% is held by the ten largest clones.

The sequenced sample was PBMCs. The origin of this receptor is a man in his forties or fifties in good health and CMV-seronegative.

This receptor has the CDR3 CASSKGGTGEETQYF. The base sequence is TGTGCCAGCAGTAAAGGAGGGACAGGGGAAGAGACCCAGTACTTC. This chain is built from TRBV6-6 and TRBJ2-5; a stretch of 10 junction bases matches TRBD1. CDR1 is given as MNHNY and CDR2 as SVGAGI, both from the germline V gene (reference sequence). Here V drops 5 bases and J drops 3 bases, and the junction holds 6 bases not matched to any gene. The CDR3 measures 15 amino acids from cysteine to phenylalanine. Of all the DNA, just the CDR3 is kept, 45 bases in frame from base 1.